The clone carrying this TCR beta chain has just one count. This specimen comes from a study of patients and donors after allogeneic stem cell transplantation. TCRdb processed the RT-PCR reads anew with MiXCR; each CDR3 protein has one entry. The sample holds around 200,000 distinct CDR3 sequences, roughly two fifths seen once. The CDR3 is 18 amino acids. Germline V gene lookup returns CDR1 KGHSH and CDR2 LQKENI. V was cut by 1 base and J by 2 bases, with 20 bases left in between. The source is a human donor who was either an allogeneic HSCT recipient or a stem cell or donor lymphocyte infusion donor (not recorded which). It is not recorded whose cells these are; they may come from a transplant donor. Sequencing was done on a sample of blood, either unsorted or a sorted T cell fraction (not recorded which). This sequence joins TRBV18 and TRBJ1-2; D is perhaps TRBD1 (6 bases). The CDR3 DNA reads as TGTGCCAGCTCACCACAATATACAGGGAGCAATTCAAACTATGGCTACACCTTC. Its translation: CASSPQYTGSNSNYGYTF. The complete variable domain, with remaining parts taken from reference TRBV18 and TRBJ1-2, reads NAGVMQNPRHLVRRRGQEARLRCSPMKGHSHVYWYRQLPEEGLKFMVYLQKENIIDESGMPKERFSAEFPKEGPSILRIQQVVRGDSAAYFCASSPQYTGSNSNYGYTFGSGTRLTVV.